This is a list of T cell receptor beta chains from one sample in a study of shared clonotypes between healthy human individuals. Clones were sequenced by immunoSEQ multiplex PCR, and TCRdb holds only the in-frame ones, with some missing. The table includes about 980,000 clones, over 60% detected once. The sequencing input was memory CD4+ T cells sorted from blood. These receptors were taken from a man younger than 30 in good health. Both conserved end residues are part of each CDR3. A D gene is named only where the DNA matches it firmly. A row's size may be missing; if present it is once, few, many or a size class.

size: -; D: -; J: TRBJ1-1; V: TRBV2; DNA: TGTGCCAGCAACCAGGGCATGAACACTGAAGCTTTCTTT; CDR3: CASNQGMNTEAFF
size: -; D: -; J: TRBJ1-3; V: TRBV5-5; DNA: TGTGCCAGCAGCCAGTTCGGAGGCTACGGAAACACCATATATTTT; CDR3: CASSQFGGYGNTIYF
size: -; D: -; J: TRBJ1-4; V: TRBV7-6; DNA: TGTGCCAGCAGCTTAGCGGCAGCAAGAAATGAAAAACTGTTTTTT; CDR3: CASSLAAARNEKLFF
size: -; D: TRBD1; J: TRBJ1-1; V: TRBV11-2; DNA: TGTGCCAGCAGCTTAGTAAGGACAGGGGGTCCCCACACTGAAGCTTTCTTT; CDR3: CASSLVRTGGPHTEAFF
size: -; D: -; J: TRBJ1-5; V: TRBV19; DNA: TGTGCCACCGATGCTGGGTTAGGCCGTCAGCCCCAGCATTTT; CDR3: CATDAGLGRQPQHF
size: -; D: TRBD2; J: TRBJ2-7; V: TRBV7-2; DNA: TGTGCCAGCAGCCCCGGGGGGTGGGAGCAGTACTTC; CDR3: CASSPGGWEQYF
size: -; D: -; J: TRBJ2-3; V: TRBV7-6; DNA: TGTGCCAGCAGCTACGCCGTAGTTCCAGATACGCAGTATTTT; CDR3: CASSYAVVPDTQYF
size: -; D: -; J: TRBJ2-2; V: TRBV6-5; DNA: TGTGCCAGCAGCCGGATAGCGGCCACCGGGGAGCTGTTTTTT; CDR3: CASSRIAATGELFF
size: -; D: -; J: TRBJ1-5; V: TRBV7-2; DNA: TGTGCCAGCAGCTTGGGAGCAGGGAGCAATCAGCCCCAGCATTTT; CDR3: CASSLGAGSNQPQHF
size: -; D: -; J: TRBJ2-7; V: TRBV5-7; DNA: TGTGCCAGCAGCCCCGGGTTTGTAAGGGGGAACTACGAGCAGTACTTC; CDR3: CASSPGFVRGNYEQYF
size: few; D: -; J: TRBJ1-4; V: TRBV5-1; DNA: TGCGCCAGCAGCTTGCGGGGGGCTGCTAATGAAAAACTGTTTTTT; CDR3: CASSLRGAANEKLFF
size: -; D: -; J: TRBJ2-3; V: TRBV10-3; DNA: TGTGCCACCCGAGAAGGAGCCACAGATACGCAGTATTTT; CDR3: CATREGATDTQYF
size: -; D: -; J: TRBJ2-4; V: TRBV14; DNA: TGTGCCAGCAGCAGCCAGGGTGGAGCGGGCATTCAGTACTTC; CDR3: CASSSQGGAGIQYF
size: -; D: TRBD2; J: TRBJ2-5; V: TRBV6-6; DNA: TGTGCCAGCAGCCTTAGGACTAGCGGGACAGAGACCCAGTACTTC; CDR3: CASSLRTSGTETQYF
size: -; D: -; J: TRBJ1-2; V: TRBV7-2; DNA: TGTGCCAGCCTGAGGGACAATAACTATGGCTACACCTTC; CDR3: CASLRDNNYGYTF
size: -; D: TRBD1; J: TRBJ2-3; V: TRBV5-4; DNA: TGTGCCAGCAGCGAGGGGACAGGGGTTAGTATAGATACGCAGTATTTT; CDR3: CASSEGTGVSIDTQYF
size: -; D: -; J: TRBJ1-2; V: TRBV19; DNA: TGTGCCAGTAGTACGAGTTCCGGGACCACGAGCTACACCTTC; CDR3: CASSTSSGTTSYTF
size: -; D: -; J: TRBJ2-5; V: TRBV7-6; DNA: TGTGCCAGCAGCTTATCAGGGGTCTCGGCAGAGACCCAGTACTTC; CDR3: CASSLSGVSAETQYF
size: once; D: -; J: TRBJ1-2; V: TRBV15; DNA: TGTGCCACCAGCAGAGATCATGGGGGTGGCTATGGCTACACCTTC; CDR3: CATSRDHGGGYGYTF
size: -; D: -; J: TRBJ1-4; V: TRBV7-8; DNA: TGTGCCAGCAGCTTAAAGGCGTGGCAACCTAATGAAAAACTGTTTTTT; CDR3: CASSLKAWQPNEKLFF
size: -; D: -; J: TRBJ1-3; V: TRBV6-5; DNA: TGTGCCACCCTAAATTCTGGAAACACCATATATTTT; CDR3: CATLNSGNTIYF
size: once; D: TRBD2; J: TRBJ2-1; V: TRBV11-3; DNA: TGTGCCAGCAGCTTCCCGGGGAAGGGCGGGAGCTCCTACAATGAGCAGTTCTTC; CDR3: CASSFPGKGGSSYNEQFF
size: -; D: -; J: TRBJ2-1; V: TRBV20-1; DNA: TGCAGTGCCGTGAGGGGAACTGAGCAGTTCTTC; CDR3: CSAVRGTEQFF
size: -; D: -; J: TRBJ2-7; V: TRBV25-1; DNA: TGTGCCAGCAGTGATTGGTCTAACTACGAGCAGTACTTC; CDR3: CASSDWSNYEQYF
size: few; D: TRBD1; J: TRBJ2-7; V: TRBV11-2; DNA: TGTGCCAGCAGCTTAACCCAGGGGGCCGGATCCTACGAGCAGTACTTC; CDR3: CASSLTQGAGSYEQYF
size: -; D: -; J: TRBJ2-1; V: TRBV11-3; DNA: TGTGCCAGCAGCTTAGGACAGATCTACAATGAGCAGTTCTTC; CDR3: CASSLGQIYNEQFF
size: few; D: -; J: TRBJ2-2; V: TRBV6-5; DNA: TGTGCCAGCAGCGCCCCCGGGACCGGGGAGCTGTTTTTT; CDR3: CASSAPGTGELFF
size: few; D: TRBD2; J: TRBJ2-1; V: TRBV18; DNA: TGTGCCAGCTCACCAGGGAGGGTCCGGGGTGATGAGCAGTTCTTC; CDR3: CASSPGRVRGDEQFF
size: -; D: TRBD1; J: TRBJ2-1; V: TRBV5-1; DNA: TGCGCCAGCAGCTTGGCCCCGGGACAGGACAATGAGCAGTTCTTC; CDR3: CASSLAPGQDNEQFF
size: -; D: TRBD2; J: TRBJ2-7; V: TRBV5-1; DNA: TGCGCCAGCAGAGTAGCGGGAGAGAAGAACGAGCAGTACTTC; CDR3: CASRVAGEKNEQYF
size: once; D: TRBD1; J: TRBJ1-2; V: TRBV28; DNA: TGTGCCAGCAGTTCACCTCTACCGGGACAGAACTATGGCTACACCTTC; CDR3: CASSSPLPGQNYGYTF
size: -; D: TRBD1; J: TRBJ1-3; V: TRBV6-5; DNA: TGTGCCAGCAGTGTTCGGACAGGGAATGGAAACACCATATATTTT; CDR3: CASSVRTGNGNTIYF
size: once; D: -; J: TRBJ2-7; V: TRBV28; DNA: TGTGCCAGCAGTTTATCCTGGGGGCAGGACGAGCAGTACTTC; CDR3: CASSLSWGQDEQYF
size: -; D: -; J: TRBJ1-3; V: TRBV9; DNA: TGTGCCAGCAGCGTTACCGAGGGACGGTTCTCTGGAAACACCATATATTTT; CDR3: CASSVTEGRFSGNTIYF
size: few; D: -; J: TRBJ1-5; V: TRBV19; DNA: TGTGCCAGTAGTATAGAACGCGGTACTGGCAATCAGCCCCAGCATTTT; CDR3: CASSIERGTGNQPQHF
size: -; D: TRBD2; J: TRBJ2-1; V: TRBV4-3; DNA: TGCGCCAGCAGCCAAGACAGGACTAGCACTGAGCAGTTCTTC; CDR3: CASSQDRTSTEQFF
size: -; D: -; J: TRBJ1-5; V: TRBV30; DNA: TGTGCCTGGAGTGTATTTAACAGACCAAATCAGCCCCAGCATTTT; CDR3: CAWSVFNRPNQPQHF
size: -; D: TRBD2; J: TRBJ2-1; V: TRBV14; DNA: TGTGCCAGCAGCCTTAGCGGGGGGACCTACAATGAGCAGTTCTTC; CDR3: CASSLSGGTYNEQFF
size: -; D: -; J: TRBJ2-3; V: TRBV28; DNA: TGTGCCAGCACTCAGGCGGGTCCCGATACGCAGTATTTT; CDR3: CASTQAGPDTQYF
size: few; D: -; J: TRBJ2-2; V: TRBV18; DNA: TGTGCCAGCTCACCAACGACTAGTTCGGGCGGGGAGCTGTTTTTT; CDR3: CASSPTTSSGGELFF
size: -; D: -; J: TRBJ2-7; V: TRBV5-1; DNA: TGCGCCAGCAGCCCCCAACCTCCAGGGGACGAGCAGTACTTC; CDR3: CASSPQPPGDEQYF